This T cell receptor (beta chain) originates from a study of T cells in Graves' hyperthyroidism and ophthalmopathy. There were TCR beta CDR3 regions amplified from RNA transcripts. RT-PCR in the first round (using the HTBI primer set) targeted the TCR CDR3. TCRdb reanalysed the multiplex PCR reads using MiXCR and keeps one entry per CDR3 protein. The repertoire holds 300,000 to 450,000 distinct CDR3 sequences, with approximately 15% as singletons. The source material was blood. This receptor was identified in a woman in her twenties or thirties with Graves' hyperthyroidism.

DNA of the CDR3: TGTGCCAGCAGCGTAGACCAGAGCTCCTACGAGCAGTACTTC. Translation gives CASSVDQSSYEQYF. This chain joins TRBV9 and TRBJ2-7; D unresolved. The CDR3 is 14 amino acids. V lost 0 bases, J lost 0 bases, and 7 bases lay in between. Looked up from germline, CDR1 is SGDLS and CDR2 is YYNGEE.